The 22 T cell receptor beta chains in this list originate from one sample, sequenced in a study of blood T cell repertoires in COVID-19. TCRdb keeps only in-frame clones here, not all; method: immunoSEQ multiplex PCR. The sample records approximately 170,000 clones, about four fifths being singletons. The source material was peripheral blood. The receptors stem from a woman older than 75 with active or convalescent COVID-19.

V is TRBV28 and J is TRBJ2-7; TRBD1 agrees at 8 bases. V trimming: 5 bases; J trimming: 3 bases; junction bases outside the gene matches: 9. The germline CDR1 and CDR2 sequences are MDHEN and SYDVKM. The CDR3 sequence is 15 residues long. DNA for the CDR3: TGTGCCAGCAGTCCGCCCGGACAGGGTAACTACGAGCAGTACTTC. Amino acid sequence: CASSPPGQGNYEQYF.

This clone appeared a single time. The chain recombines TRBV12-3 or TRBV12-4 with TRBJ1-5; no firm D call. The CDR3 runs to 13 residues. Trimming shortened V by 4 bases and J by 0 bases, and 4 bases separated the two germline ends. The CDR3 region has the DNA TGTGCCAGCAGTTCTAATAGCAATCAGCCCCAGCATTTT. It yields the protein CASSSNSNQPQHF.

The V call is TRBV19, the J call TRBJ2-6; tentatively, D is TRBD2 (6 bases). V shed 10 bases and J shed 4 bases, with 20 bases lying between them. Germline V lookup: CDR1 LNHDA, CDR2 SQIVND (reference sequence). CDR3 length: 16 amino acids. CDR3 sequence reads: CATLSRRGYGANVLTF. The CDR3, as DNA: TGTGCCACCCTCAGTCGGAGGGGATACGGGGCCAACGTCCTGACTTTC.

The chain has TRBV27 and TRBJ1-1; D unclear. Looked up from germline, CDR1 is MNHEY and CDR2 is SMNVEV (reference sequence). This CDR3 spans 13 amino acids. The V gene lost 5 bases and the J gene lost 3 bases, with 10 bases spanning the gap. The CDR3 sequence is CASSPTRDTEAFF. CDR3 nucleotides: TGTGCCAGCAGTCCAACCCGGGACACTGAAGCTTTCTTT.

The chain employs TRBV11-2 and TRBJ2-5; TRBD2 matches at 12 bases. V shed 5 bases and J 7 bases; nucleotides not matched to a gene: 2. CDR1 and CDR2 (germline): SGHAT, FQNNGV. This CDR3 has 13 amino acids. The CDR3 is CASSLTSGGTQYF. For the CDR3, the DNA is TGTGCCAGCAGCCTGACTAGCGGGGGGACCCAGTACTTC.

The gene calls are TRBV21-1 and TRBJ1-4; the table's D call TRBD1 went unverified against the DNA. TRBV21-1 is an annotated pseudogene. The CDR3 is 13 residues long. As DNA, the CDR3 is TGCCTCCATCAGGACAGGGAAAATGAAAAACTGTTTTTT. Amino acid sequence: CLHQDRENEKLFF.

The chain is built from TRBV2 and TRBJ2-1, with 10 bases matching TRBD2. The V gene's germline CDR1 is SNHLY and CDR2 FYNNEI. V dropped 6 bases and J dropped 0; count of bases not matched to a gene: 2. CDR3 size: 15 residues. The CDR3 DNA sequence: TGTGCCAGCAGGGTAGCGGGAGGCTCCTACAATGAGCAGTTCTTC. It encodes CASRVAGGSYNEQFF.

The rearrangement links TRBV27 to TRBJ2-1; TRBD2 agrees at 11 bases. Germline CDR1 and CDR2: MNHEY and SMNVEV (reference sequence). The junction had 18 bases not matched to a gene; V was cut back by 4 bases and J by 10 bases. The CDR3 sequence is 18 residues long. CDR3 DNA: TGTGCCAGCAGTTGGGCAGGGCTTGCCACCGGGACTAGCGGCGAGCAGTTCTTC. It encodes CASSWAGLATGTSGEQFF.

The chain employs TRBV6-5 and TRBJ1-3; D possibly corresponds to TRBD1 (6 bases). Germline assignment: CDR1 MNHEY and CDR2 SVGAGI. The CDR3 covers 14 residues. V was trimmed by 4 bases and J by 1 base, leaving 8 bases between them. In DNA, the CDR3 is TGTGCCAGCAGTTCAACAGGGTCTGGAAACACCATATATTTT. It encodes CASSSTGSGNTIYF.

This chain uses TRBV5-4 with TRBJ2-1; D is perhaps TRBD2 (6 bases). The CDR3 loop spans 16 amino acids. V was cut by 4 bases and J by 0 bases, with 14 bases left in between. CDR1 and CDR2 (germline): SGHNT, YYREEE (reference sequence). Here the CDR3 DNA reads TGTGCCAGCAGCGCCAATAGCGGAGGCTCCTACAATGAGCAGTTCTTC. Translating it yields CASSANSGGSYNEQFF.

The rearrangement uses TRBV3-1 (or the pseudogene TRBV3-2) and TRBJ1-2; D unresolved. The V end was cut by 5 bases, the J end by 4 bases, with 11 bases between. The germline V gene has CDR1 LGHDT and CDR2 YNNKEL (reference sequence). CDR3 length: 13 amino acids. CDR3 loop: CASSGETAYGYTF. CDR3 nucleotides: TGTGCCAGCAGCGGGGAGACGGCCTATGGCTACACCTTC.

The CDR3 spells CASSFGGGNSYNEQFF. The CDR3 nucleotides read TGTGCCAGCAGCTTCGGGGGGGGGAACTCCTACAATGAGCAGTTCTTC. The gene calls are TRBV11-3 and TRBJ2-1; 8 nucleotides match TRBD2. The CDR3 runs to 16 residues. V lost 3 bases and J lost 0; bases outside the gene matches: 4. The V gene's germline CDR1 is SGHNT and CDR2 YENEEA.

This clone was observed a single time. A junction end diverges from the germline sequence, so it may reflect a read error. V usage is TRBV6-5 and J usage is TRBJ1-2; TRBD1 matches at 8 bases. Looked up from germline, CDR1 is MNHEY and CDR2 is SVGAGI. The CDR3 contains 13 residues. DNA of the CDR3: TGTGCCAGCAGTCTAGCCGGCATTGAGACAGGGGCCTTC. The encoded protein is CASSLAGIETGAF.

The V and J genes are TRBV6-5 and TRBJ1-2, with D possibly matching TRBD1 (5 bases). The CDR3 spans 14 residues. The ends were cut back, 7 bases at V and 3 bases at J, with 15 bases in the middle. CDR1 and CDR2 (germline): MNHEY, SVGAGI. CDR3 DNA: TGTGCCAGCATTCGGGCCGGGACTGACTATGGCTACACCTTC. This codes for CASIRAGTDYGYTF.

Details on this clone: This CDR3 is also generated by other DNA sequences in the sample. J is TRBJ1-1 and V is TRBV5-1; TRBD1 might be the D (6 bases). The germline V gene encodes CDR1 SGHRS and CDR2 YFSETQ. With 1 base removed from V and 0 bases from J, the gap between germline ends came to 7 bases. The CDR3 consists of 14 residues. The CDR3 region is CASSLTGLNTEAFF. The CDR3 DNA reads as TGCGCCAGCAGCTTGACAGGGTTGAACACTGAAGCTTTCTTT.

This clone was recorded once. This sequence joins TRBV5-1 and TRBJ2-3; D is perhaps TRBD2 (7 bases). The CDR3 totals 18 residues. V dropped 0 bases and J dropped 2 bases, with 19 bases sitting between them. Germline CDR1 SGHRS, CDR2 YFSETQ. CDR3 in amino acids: CASSLGGSAGAPTDTQYF. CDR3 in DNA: TGCGCCAGCAGCTTGGGAGGTAGCGCGGGGGCCCCCACAGATACGCAGTATTTT.

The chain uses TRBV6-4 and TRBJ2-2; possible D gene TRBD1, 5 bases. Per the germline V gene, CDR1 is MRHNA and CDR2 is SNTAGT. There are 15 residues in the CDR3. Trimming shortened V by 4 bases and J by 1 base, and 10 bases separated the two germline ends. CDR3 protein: CASSAQGMNTGELFF. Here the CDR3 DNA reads TGTGCCAGCAGTGCGCAGGGAATGAACACCGGGGAGCTGTTTTTT.

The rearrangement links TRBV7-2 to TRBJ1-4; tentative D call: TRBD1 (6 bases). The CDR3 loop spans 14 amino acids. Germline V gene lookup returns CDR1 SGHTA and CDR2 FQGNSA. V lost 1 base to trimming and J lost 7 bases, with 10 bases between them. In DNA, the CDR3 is TGTGCCAGCAGCTTAGGGGGGGGCGTTGAAAAACTGTTTTTT. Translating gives CASSLGGGVEKLFF.

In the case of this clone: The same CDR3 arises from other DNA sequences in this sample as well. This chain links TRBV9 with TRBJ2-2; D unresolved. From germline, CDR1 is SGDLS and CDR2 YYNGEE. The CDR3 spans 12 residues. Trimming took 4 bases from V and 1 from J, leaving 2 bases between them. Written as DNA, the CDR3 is TGTGCCAGCAGCCTGAACACCGGGGAGCTGTTTTTT. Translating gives CASSLNTGELFF.

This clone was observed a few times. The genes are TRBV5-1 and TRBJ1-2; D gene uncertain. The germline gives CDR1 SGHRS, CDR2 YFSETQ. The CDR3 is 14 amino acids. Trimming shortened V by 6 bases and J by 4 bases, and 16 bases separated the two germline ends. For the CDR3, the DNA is TGCGCCAGCACCCTACGGTTGAATGGCTATGGCTACACCTTC. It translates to CASTLRLNGYGYTF.

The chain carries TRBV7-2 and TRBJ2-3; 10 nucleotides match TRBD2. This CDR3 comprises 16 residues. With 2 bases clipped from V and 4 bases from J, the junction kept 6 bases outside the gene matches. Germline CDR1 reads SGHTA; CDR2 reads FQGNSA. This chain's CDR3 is CASSLRAGGPPDTQYF. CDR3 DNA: TGTGCCAGCAGCTTAAGAGCGGGAGGGCCGCCAGATACGCAGTATTTT.

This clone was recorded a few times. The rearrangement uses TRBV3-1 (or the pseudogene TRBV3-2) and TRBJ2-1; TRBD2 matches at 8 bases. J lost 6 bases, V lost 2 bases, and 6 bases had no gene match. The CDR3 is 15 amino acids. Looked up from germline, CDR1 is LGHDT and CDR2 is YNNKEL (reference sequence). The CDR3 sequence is CASSQSAGAPNEQFF. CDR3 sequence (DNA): TGTGCCAGCAGCCAATCAGCGGGAGCTCCCAATGAGCAGTTCTTC.